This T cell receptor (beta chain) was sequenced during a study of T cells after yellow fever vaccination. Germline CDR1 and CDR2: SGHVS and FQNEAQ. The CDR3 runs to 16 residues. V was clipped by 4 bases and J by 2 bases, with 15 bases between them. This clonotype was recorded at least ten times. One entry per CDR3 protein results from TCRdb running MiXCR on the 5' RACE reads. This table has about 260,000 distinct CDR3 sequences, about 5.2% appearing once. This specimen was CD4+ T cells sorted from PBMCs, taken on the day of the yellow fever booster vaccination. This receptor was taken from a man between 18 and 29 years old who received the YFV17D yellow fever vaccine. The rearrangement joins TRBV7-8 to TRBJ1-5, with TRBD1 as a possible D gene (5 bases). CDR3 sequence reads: CASSSQGIRRNQPQHF. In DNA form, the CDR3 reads TGTGCCAGCAGCTCCCAGGGAATTCGACGCAATCAGCCCCAGCATTTT. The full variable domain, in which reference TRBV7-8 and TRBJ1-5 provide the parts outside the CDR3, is GAGVSQSPRYKVAKRGQDVALRCDPISGHVSLFWYQQALGQGPEFLTYFQNEAQLDKSGLPSDRFFAERPEGSVSTLKIQRTQQEDSAVYLCASSSQGIRRNQPQHFGDGTRLSIL.